Sequencing of this T cell receptor (beta chain) was carried out in a study of shared clonotypes between healthy human individuals. Overall study context: Donors were two women and three men aged 18 to 49.

Comments on this clone: The antigen is not known.

This CDR3 is 14 amino acids long. Trimming left V 4 bases short and J 0 bases short, with 10 bases between. Germline values: CDR1 GTSNPN, CDR2 SVGIG (reference sequence). Data came from immunoSEQ multiplex PCR; TCRdb stores just in-frame clones and leaves some out. The sample has over 850,000 clones, around 78% seen once; the top ten hold 0.5% to 0.65%. Study outcomes and limitations: Generally, naive subsets came out with larger estimated richness than memory subsets.

The genes are TRBV30 and TRBJ1-5, with D possibly being TRBD1 (5 bases). This receptor was obtained from a man younger than 35 in good health. Some clones in this sample may be carry-over from other donors' samples. The specimen sequenced was memory CD4+ T cells from PBMCs. The subset was: CD45RA-negative fraction. The CDR3, as DNA: TGTGCCTGGATGAGGCAGGGTAGCAATCAGCCCCAGCATTTT. It is translated as CAWMRQGSNQPQHF.